The clone carrying this T cell receptor beta chain was recorded only once. The antigen is not known. The sample is drawn from a study of T cell responses to AZD1222 COVID-19 vaccine. TCRdb's copy holds only in-frame clones and misses some; the assay was immunoSEQ multiplex PCR. This sample has some 120,000 clones, with 80% to 90% found just once. The study, taken as a whole, reports: Seropositive status at baseline applied to only 6 or 7 AZD1222 recipients.

CDR1 and CDR2 from the germline V gene are ENHRY and SYGVKD. The CDR3 is made up of 17 amino acids. Unmatched junction bases numbered 6, after V lost 4 bases and J lost 0 bases. This specimen was peripheral blood, taken on day 0 of AZD1222 vaccination. This TCR derives from an adult in good health. The V gene is TRBV10-3, the J gene TRBJ2-1, with TRBD2 matching over 10 bases. The CDR3 region has the DNA TGTGCCATCAGTGGCAGTAGCGGGGGGAGCTCCTACAATGAGCAGTTCTTC. Protein product: CAISGSSGGSSYNEQFF.